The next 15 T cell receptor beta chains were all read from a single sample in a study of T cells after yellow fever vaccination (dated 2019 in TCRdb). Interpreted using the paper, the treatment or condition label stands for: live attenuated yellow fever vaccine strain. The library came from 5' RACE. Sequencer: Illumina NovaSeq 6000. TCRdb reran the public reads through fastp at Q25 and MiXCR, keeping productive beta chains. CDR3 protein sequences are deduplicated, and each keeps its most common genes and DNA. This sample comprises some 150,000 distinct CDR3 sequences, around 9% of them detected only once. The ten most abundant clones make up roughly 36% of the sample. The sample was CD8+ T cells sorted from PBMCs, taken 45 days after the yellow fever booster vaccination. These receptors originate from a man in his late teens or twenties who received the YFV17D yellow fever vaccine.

Here the CDR3 reads CASSQAGQGGNQPQHF. CDR3 DNA: TGCGCCAGCAGCCAGGCTGGACAGGGGGGAAATCAGCCCCAGCATTTT. The V and J genes are TRBV4-1 and TRBJ1-5; 10 bases map to TRBD1. The germline V gene encodes CDR1 MGHRA and CDR2 YSYEKL. The length of the CDR3 is 16 residues. The V and J ends lost 3 bases and 4 bases, in that order; junction bases with no gene match: 6.

The CDR3 DNA reads TGTGCCAGCAGTCCAGCGGGGGACACAGATACGCAGTATTTT. The encoded protein is CASSPAGDTDTQYF. The genes are TRBV28 and TRBJ2-3, with 8 nucleotides matching TRBD2. This CDR3 comprises 14 residues. From germline, CDR1 is MDHEN and CDR2 SYDVKM. Trimming took 5 bases from V and 2 from J; bases not matched to a gene: 3.

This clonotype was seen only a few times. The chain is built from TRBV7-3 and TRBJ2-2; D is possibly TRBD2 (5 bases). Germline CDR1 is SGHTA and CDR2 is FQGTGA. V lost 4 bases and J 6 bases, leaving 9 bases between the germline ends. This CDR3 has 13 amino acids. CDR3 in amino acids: CASSWTGSGELFF. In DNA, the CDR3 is TGTGCCAGCAGCTGGACTGGGTCCGGGGAGCTGTTTTTT. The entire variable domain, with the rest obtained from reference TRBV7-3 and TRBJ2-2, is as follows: GAGVSQTPSNKVTEKGKYVELRCDPISGHTALYWYRQSLGQGPEFLIYFQGTGAADDSGLPNDRFFAVRPEGSVSTLKIQRTERGDSAVYLCASSWTGSGELFFGEGSRLTVL.

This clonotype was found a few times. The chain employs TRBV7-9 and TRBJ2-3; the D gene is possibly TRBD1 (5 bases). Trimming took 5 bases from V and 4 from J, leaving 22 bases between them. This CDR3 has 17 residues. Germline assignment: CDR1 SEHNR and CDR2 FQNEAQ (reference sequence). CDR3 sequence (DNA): TGTGCCAGCAGCCGAACCCACCCCACAGGTAGTCCAGATACGCAGTATTTT. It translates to CASSRTHPTGSPDTQYF.

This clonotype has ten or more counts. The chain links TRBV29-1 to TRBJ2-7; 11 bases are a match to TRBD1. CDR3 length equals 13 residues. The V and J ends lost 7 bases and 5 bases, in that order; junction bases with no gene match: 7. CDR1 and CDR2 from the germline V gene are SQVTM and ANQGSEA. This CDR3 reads CSAWGGQGDEQYF. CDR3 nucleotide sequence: TGCAGCGCCTGGGGGGGACAGGGGGACGAGCAGTACTTC.

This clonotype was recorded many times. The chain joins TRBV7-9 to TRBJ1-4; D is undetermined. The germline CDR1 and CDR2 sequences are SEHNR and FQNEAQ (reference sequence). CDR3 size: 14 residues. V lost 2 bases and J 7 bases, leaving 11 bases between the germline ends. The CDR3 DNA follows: TGTGCCAGCAGCTTAAATCCGGAGGGTGAAAAACTGTTTTTT. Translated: CASSLNPEGEKLFF.

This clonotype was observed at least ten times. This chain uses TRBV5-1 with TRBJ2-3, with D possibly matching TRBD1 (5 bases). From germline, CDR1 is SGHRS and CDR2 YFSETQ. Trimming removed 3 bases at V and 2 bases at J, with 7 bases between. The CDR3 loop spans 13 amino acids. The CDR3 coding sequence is TGCGCCAGCAGCTCGGACAACACAGATACGCAGTATTTT. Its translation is CASSSDNTDTQYF.

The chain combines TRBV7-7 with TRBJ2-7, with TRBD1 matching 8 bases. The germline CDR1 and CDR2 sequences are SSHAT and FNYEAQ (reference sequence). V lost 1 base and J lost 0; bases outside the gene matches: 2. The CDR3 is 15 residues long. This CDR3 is CASSLGTGGSYEQYF. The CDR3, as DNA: TGTGCCAGCAGCTTAGGTACAGGGGGCTCCTACGAGCAGTACTTC.

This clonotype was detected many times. The CDR3 DNA reads as TGCAGTGCTAGAGATTGGGTCCTATCTGAGCAGTTCTTC. It is translated as CSARDWVLSEQFF. V and J are TRBV20-1 and TRBJ2-1; D not resolved. V was pared by 0 bases and J by 9 bases, with 12 bases between. The CDR3 runs 13 residues. CDR1 and CDR2 (germline): DFQATT, SNEGSKA (reference sequence).

The CDR3 is CASSQAVSGANVLTF. The CDR3 DNA sequence: TGTGCCAGCAGCCAAGCTGTCTCTGGGGCCAACGTCCTGACTTTC. The V call is TRBV3-1, the J call TRBJ2-6; no clear D. Deletions cut 1 base from V and 0 bases from J, with 4 bases between. The CDR3 runs to 15 residues. Germline V gene data show CDR1 as LGHDT and CDR2 as YNNKEL (reference sequence).

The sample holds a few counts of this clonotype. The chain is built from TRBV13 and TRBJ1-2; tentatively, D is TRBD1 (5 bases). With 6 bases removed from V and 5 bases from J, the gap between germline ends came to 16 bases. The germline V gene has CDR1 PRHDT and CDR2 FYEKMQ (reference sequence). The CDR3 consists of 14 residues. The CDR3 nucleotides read TGTGCCAGCAGTCTCGGCGGGACCGCATATGGCTACACCTTC. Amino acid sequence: CASSLGGTAYGYTF.

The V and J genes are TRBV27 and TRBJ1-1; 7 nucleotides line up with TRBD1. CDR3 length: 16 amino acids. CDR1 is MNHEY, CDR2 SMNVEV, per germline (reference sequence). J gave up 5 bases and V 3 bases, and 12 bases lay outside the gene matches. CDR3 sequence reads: CASSFEMTGMGTEAFF. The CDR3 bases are TGTGCCAGCAGTTTCGAGATGACAGGGATGGGGACTGAAGCTTTCTTT.

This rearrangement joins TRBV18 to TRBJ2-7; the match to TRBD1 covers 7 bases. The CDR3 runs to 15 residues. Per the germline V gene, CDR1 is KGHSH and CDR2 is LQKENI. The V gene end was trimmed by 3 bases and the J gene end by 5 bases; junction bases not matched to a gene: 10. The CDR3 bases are TGTGCCAGCTCACCCCGAGACGACAGGGTCGACGAGCAGTACGTC. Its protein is CASSPRDDRVDEQYV.

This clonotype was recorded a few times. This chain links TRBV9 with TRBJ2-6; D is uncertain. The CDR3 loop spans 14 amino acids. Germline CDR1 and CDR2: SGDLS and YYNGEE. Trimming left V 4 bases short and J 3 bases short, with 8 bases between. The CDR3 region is CASSPPGGANVLTF. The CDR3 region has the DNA TGTGCCAGCAGCCCACCCGGTGGGGCCAACGTCCTGACTTTC.

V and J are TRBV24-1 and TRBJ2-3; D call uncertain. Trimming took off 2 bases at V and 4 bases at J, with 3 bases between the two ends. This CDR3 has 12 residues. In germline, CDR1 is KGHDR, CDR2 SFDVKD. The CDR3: CATSDWADTQYF. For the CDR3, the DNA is TGTGCCACCAGTGATTGGGCAGATACGCAGTATTTT.